One sample yielded the 26 T cell receptor beta chains listed below, sequenced in a study of blood T cell repertoires in COVID-19. Produced via immunoSEQ multiplex PCR; TCRdb's table is partial and in-frame only. This sample has around 62,000 clones, with about 93% found just once. The sample taken for sequencing was peripheral blood. These receptors were taken from a man aged 70 or older with active COVID-19.

V usage is TRBV7-9 and J usage is TRBJ2-5; 9 bases align to TRBD2. V lost 10 bases, J lost 5 bases, and 14 bases stayed unmatched. CDR3 length: 15 residues. Germline values: CDR1 SEHNR, CDR2 FQNEAQ (reference sequence). CDR3 coding DNA: TGTGCCACCCAAAGAGGCGGGGGGGCACGGGAGACCCAGTACTTC. Its translation: CATQRGGGARETQYF.

V is TRBV4-1 and J is TRBJ2-3; possibly TRBD1 for D (6 bases). The germline CDR1 and CDR2 sequences are MGHRA and YSYEKL. This CDR3 is 17 amino acids long. V lost 0 bases, J lost 0 bases, and 13 bases lay in between. Here the CDR3 reads CASSQDQWGQSTDTQYF. The DNA for the CDR3 is TGCGCCAGCAGCCAAGATCAATGGGGGCAGAGCACAGATACGCAGTATTTT.

The chain employs TRBV11-3 and TRBJ2-6; possible D gene TRBD2, 5 bases. The CDR3 length is 16 residues. V was shortened by 1 base and J by 2 bases, with 9 bases between the two germline ends. Germline V gene data show CDR1 as SGHNT and CDR2 as YENEEA. CDR3 nucleotides: TGTGCCAGCAGCTTAGTTTTCGGGGCTGGGGCCAACGTCCTGACTTTC. It translates to CASSLVFGAGANVLTF.

This chain uses TRBV7-2 with TRBJ1-5; TRBD1 matches at 11 bases. The CDR3 is 15 residues long. With V trimmed by 5 bases and J by 4 bases, 4 bases remained unmatched. Per the germline V gene, CDR1 is SGHTA and CDR2 is FQGNSA. The CDR3 bases are TGTGCCAGCAGCCCCCGGGACAGGGGGAATCAGCCCCAGCATTTT. It translates to CASSPRDRGNQPQHF.

The V and J genes are TRBV5-6 and TRBJ1-2, with TRBD1 matching over 7 bases. Germline lookup yields CDR1 SGHDT and CDR2 YYEEEE. V lost 4 bases and J lost 8; bases outside the gene matches: 17. The length of the CDR3 is 16 residues. CDR3: CASSLRIGQDIFGYTF. DNA for the CDR3: TGTGCCAGCAGCCTCCGGATAGGACAGGATATTTTCGGCTACACCTTC.

The V gene is TRBV4-1, the J gene TRBJ1-5, with D uncertain. V lost 4 bases and J lost 0, with 22 bases in between. This CDR3 region has 19 residues. The germline V gene has CDR1 MGHRA and CDR2 YSYEKL. CDR3 coding DNA: TGCGCCAGCAGCCTAAGAGGGAAGGACCGTTCTAATAGCAATCAGCCCCAGCATTTT. It specifies CASSLRGKDRSNSNQPQHF.

This chain joins TRBV29-1 and TRBJ1-5, with TRBD1 identical over 7 bases. This CDR3 spans 20 amino acids. Looked up from germline, CDR1 is SQVTM and CDR2 is ANQGSEA. V trimming: 4 bases; J trimming: 0 bases; junction bases outside the gene matches: 21. This chain's CDR3 is CSVVLLPGPGQTTSNQPQHF. CDR3 DNA sequence: TGCAGCGTTGTCTTATTGCCTGGACCGGGACAGACTACTAGCAATCAGCCCCAGCATTTT. Variable domain in full (rest from reference TRBV29-1 and TRBJ1-5): SAVISQKPSRDICQRGTSLTIQCQVDSQVTMMFWYRQQPGQSLTLIATANQGSEATYESGFVIDKFPISRPNLTFSTLTVSNMSPEDSSIYLCSVVLLPGPGQTTSNQPQHFGDGTRLSIL.

The genes are TRBV7-9 and TRBJ2-1; D remains unclear. The V end was cut by 10 bases, the J end by 1 base, with 14 bases between. This CDR3 is built from 14 residues. Per the germline V gene, CDR1 is SEHNR and CDR2 is FQNEAQ (reference sequence). The CDR3 DNA follows: TGTGCCACTCCGGTCGAGTATTCCTACAATGAGCAGTTCTTC. This translates into CATPVEYSYNEQFF.

The chain couples TRBV28 to TRBJ1-1; D remains ambiguous. Germline loops: CDR1 MDHEN, CDR2 SYDVKM. V was trimmed by 4 bases and J by 7 bases, leaving 7 bases between them. This CDR3 comprises 11 residues. CDR3 sequence: CASSSSSEAFF. In DNA, the CDR3 is TGTGCCAGCAGTTCGTCGAGTGAAGCTTTCTTT.

V is TRBV11-2 and J is TRBJ2-3; 15 bases fit TRBD2. The CDR3 runs 19 residues. Germline CDR1 is SGHAT and CDR2 is FQNNGV. Trimming removed 8 bases from V and 0 bases from J; junction bases left unmatched: 12. The CDR3 nucleotides are TGTGCCAGCTCACCGGGACTAGCGGGGGGAATTTCTAGCACAGATACGCAGTATTTT. Translation: CASSPGLAGGISSTDTQYF.

This chain uses TRBV7-9 with TRBJ1-3, with a possible D match to TRBD1 (6 bases). V was pared by 6 bases and J by 0 bases, with 12 bases between. The CDR3 is 15 amino acids. Looked up from germline, CDR1 is SEHNR and CDR2 is FQNEAQ (reference sequence). CDR3 residues: CASRPTGSSGNTIYF. DNA of the CDR3: TGTGCCAGCAGGCCTACAGGGAGCTCTGGAAACACCATATATTTT.

The genes are TRBV7-2 and TRBJ2-2; TRBD2 might be the D (6 bases). Germline V gene lookup returns CDR1 SGHTA and CDR2 FQGNSA. The CDR3 extends over 15 amino acids. V lost 1 base to trimming and J lost 7 bases, with 13 bases between them. The DNA of the CDR3 is TGTGCCAGCAGCTTAGAGGTCGGGGGAGTCGGGGAGCTGTTTTTT. Translating gives CASSLEVGGVGELFF. Looking up the rest from reference TRBV7-2 and TRBJ2-2 gives the full variable domain: GAGVSQSPSNKVTEKGKDVELRCDPISGHTALYWYRQSLGQGLEFLIYFQGNSAPDKSGLPSDRFSAERTGGSVSTLTIQRTQQEDSAVYLCASSLEVGGVGELFFGEGSRLTVL.

The chain has TRBV5-1 and TRBJ2-1; 9 bases are shared with TRBD1. From germline, CDR1 is SGHRS and CDR2 YFSETQ. J was trimmed by 7 bases and V by 0 bases; bases with no gene match: 11. The CDR3 loop spans 17 amino acids. The CDR3 protein is CASSLAGGTGGLNEQFF. DNA for the CDR3: TGCGCCAGCAGCTTGGCGGGCGGAACAGGGGGCTTGAATGAGCAGTTCTTC.

The chain carries TRBV18 and TRBJ2-7; a possible D gene is TRBD1 (5 bases). The V end was cut by 6 bases, the J end by 2 bases, with 11 bases between. The CDR3 runs 13 residues. Germline CDR1 and CDR2: KGHSH and LQKENI. DNA for the CDR3: TGTGCCAGCTCTATTGGGGCCACCTACGAGCAGTACTTC. It translates to CASSIGATYEQYF.

This chain links TRBV11-3 with TRBJ2-5; TRBD2 agrees at 7 bases. Germline V gene data show CDR1 as SGHNT and CDR2 as YENEEA. The CDR3 covers 15 residues. Trimming removed 0 bases from V and 4 bases from J; junction bases left unmatched: 5. This CDR3 reads CASSLDSGGGETQYF. The CDR3, as DNA: TGTGCCAGCAGCTTAGATTCGGGCGGGGGAGAGACCCAGTACTTC.

The chain has TRBV21-1 and TRBJ1-5. TRBV21-1 is described as a pseudogene. The CDR3 has 14 residues. The CDR3 nucleotides are TGTGCCAGCAGCAAACCGTTCGGCAATCAGCCCCAGCATTTT. Translated, it gives CASSKPFGNQPQHF.

The chain employs TRBV11-2 and TRBJ2-5; 7 bases align to TRBD2. CDR1 and CDR2 from the germline V gene are SGHAT and FQNNGV. The CDR3 has 15 residues. V was clipped by 0 bases and J by 5 bases; unmatched bases: 6. The CDR3 reads CASSLEYGEGETQYF. The CDR3 DNA follows: TGTGCCAGCAGCTTAGAATACGGGGAGGGGGAGACCCAGTACTTC.

J is TRBJ1-4 and V is TRBV11-2, with 7 nucleotides matching TRBD1. The V segment lost 5 bases and the J segment 6 bases; nucleotides outside the gene matches: 6. The CDR3 runs 14 residues. The V gene's germline CDR1 is SGHAT and CDR2 FQNNGV. The CDR3 DNA follows: TGTGCCAGCAGCCGAACCGGGACAGATGAAAAACTGTTTTTT. Its translation is CASSRTGTDEKLFF.

The chain joins TRBV5-6 to TRBJ1-6; D gene uncertain. This CDR3 has 17 residues. Germline V gene sequence: CDR1 SGHDT, CDR2 YYEEEE. V lost 1 base to trimming and J lost 3 bases, with 14 bases between them. The CDR3 sequence is CASSLYREVYYNSPLHF. The CDR3 DNA is TGTGCCAGCAGCTTGTATAGGGAGGTGTACTATAATTCACCCCTCCACTTT.

The J gene is TRBJ1-5, the V gene TRBV5-1; D is ambiguous. The ends were cut back, 0 bases at V and 5 bases at J, with 6 bases in the middle. The germline V gene encodes CDR1 SGHRS and CDR2 YFSETQ. The CDR3 is 13 amino acids. CDR3 bases: TGCGCCAGCAGCTTGGGAGATTATCAGCCCCAGCATTTT. This encodes CASSLGDYQPQHF.

The CDR3 is CAISEPTGGTDTQYF. DNA for the CDR3: TGTGCCATCAGTGAACCAACAGGGGGCACAGATACGCAGTATTTT. This chain uses TRBV10-3 with TRBJ2-3; the match to TRBD1 covers 7 bases. CDR3 size: 15 residues. With 3 bases clipped from V and 1 base from J, the junction kept 4 bases outside the gene matches. The germline CDR1 and CDR2 sequences are ENHRY and SYGVKD.

This chain links TRBV5-1 with TRBJ2-3; 10 positions match TRBD2. The trim removed 5 bases at V and 0 bases at J, leaving 9 bases unmatched. Germline V gives CDR1 SGHRS, CDR2 YFSETQ. This CDR3 spans 17 amino acids. The DNA of the CDR3 is TGCGCCAGCAGTGAGACTAGCGGGTCAACTAGCACAGATACGCAGTATTTT. This gives the protein CASSETSGSTSTDTQYF.

This clone was seen a handful of times. This rearrangement joins TRBV4-1 to TRBJ1-5; a weak D match, TRBD1 (6 bases). CDR3 length: 18 residues. CDR1 and CDR2 (germline): MGHRA, YSYEKL. Trimming took off 0 bases at V and 3 bases at J, with 18 bases between the two ends. DNA of the CDR3: TGCGCCAGCAGCCAAGATTTTGGCAGGGGACGCGTCAATCAGCCCCAGCATTTT. Amino acid sequence: CASSQDFGRGRVNQPQHF.

V gene TRBV12-3 or TRBV12-4 combines with J gene TRBJ1-1, with D maybe TRBD1 (5 bases). The CDR3 is 13 residues long. V dropped 6 bases and J dropped 1 base, with 9 bases sitting between them. CDR3 DNA sequence: TGTGCCAGCAGCCGGACATCGAACACTGAAGCTTTCTTT. Translation: CASSRTSNTEAFF.

The chain uses TRBV28 and TRBJ2-3; weak D call: TRBD1 (6 bases). Trimming took 8 bases from V and 9 from J, leaving 21 bases between them. CDR3 length equals 14 residues. Germline assignment: CDR1 MDHEN and CDR2 SYDVKM. In DNA, the CDR3 is TGTGCCAGCGCTAACCTCAGGGGAATGAGCACGCAGTATTTT. Its protein is CASANLRGMSTQYF. The variable domain in full, completed from reference TRBV28 and TRBJ2-3, reads DVKVTQSSRYLVKRTGEKVFLECVQDMDHENMFWYRQDPGLGLRLIYFSYDVKMKEKGDIPEGYSVSREKKERFSLILESASTNQTSMYLCASANLRGMSTQYFGPGTRLTVL.

This clone was detected a few times. The chain employs TRBV6-2 or TRBV6-3 and TRBJ2-7; TRBD2 matches 9 bases. V shed 6 bases, J shed 5 bases, and the junction held 20 bases outside the gene matches. The CDR3 length is 18 residues. Looked up from germline, CDR1 is MNHEY and CDR2 is SVGEGT. CDR3 bases: TGTGCCAGCAGCTTTCCGAACAAACCGGGACTAGCTCACCACGAGCAGTACTTC. Its translation: CASSFPNKPGLAHHEQYF.